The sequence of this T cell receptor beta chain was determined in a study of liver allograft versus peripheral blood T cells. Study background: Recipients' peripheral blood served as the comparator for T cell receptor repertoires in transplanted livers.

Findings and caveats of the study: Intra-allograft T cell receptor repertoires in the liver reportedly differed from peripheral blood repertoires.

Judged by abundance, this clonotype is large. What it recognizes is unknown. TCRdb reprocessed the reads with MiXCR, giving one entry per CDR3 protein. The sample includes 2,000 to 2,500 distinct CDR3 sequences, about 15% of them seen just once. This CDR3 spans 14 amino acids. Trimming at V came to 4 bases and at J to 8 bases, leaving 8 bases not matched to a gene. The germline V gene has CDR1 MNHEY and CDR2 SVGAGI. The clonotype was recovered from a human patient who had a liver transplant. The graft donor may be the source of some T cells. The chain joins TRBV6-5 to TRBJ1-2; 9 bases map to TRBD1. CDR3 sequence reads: CASSSADRGSGYTF. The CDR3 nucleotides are TGTGCCAGCAGTTCCGCGGACAGGGGCAGCGGCTACACCTTC.